The clone carrying this TCR beta chain was counted between two and nine times. The target antigen is unknown. TCRdb's copy holds only in-frame clones and misses some; the assay was immunoSEQ multiplex PCR. The sample holds around 25,000 clones, approximately 86% seen once. Germline V gene data show CDR1 as SEHNR and CDR2 as FQNEAQ (reference sequence). The CDR3 extends over 16 amino acids. The J segment lost 4 bases and the V segment lost 5 bases, leaving 8 bases of the junction unmatched. The sample belongs to a study of PD-1 blockade in mismatch repair-deficient tumors. Study-level information: Patients had eleven to twelve mismatch repair-deficient cancer types and were previously treated and progressing. The study, taken as a whole, reports: After pembrolizumab, tumor-resident clones rose rapidly, then generally contracted before radiologic responses.

PCR or immunohistochemistry showed mismatch repair deficiency in every enrolled patient. The chain is built from TRBV7-9 and TRBJ2-7; 13 nucleotides align to TRBD2. The sample was peripheral blood, taken 12 weeks after starting pembrolizumab. The TCR was taken from an adult with mismatch repair-deficient cancer. CDR3 sequence reads: CASSVRTSGSLYEQYF. The CDR3 DNA reads as TGTGCCAGCAGCGTCCGGACTAGCGGGAGTTTATACGAGCAGTACTTC.